Listed below are T cell receptor beta chains from one sample, sequenced in a study of blood T cell repertoires in COVID-19. Only in-frame clones appear in the TCRdb table, and some are missing; sequencing was by immunoSEQ multiplex PCR. Here the sample spans 150,000 or so clones, 87% being singletons. Sequencing was carried out using PBMCs or T cells enriched from blood (not recorded which). The receptors stem from a woman between 40 and 50 years old who had been exposed to COVID-19. Each CDR3 is given with its conserved first and last residue. The D gene is left open where the match is weak. The size entry is marked missing in some rows and otherwise reads once, few, many or a size class.

V: TRBV27; size: .; D: .; J: TRBJ1-5; CDR3: CASGTTRNQPQHF; DNA: TGTGCCAGCGGGACAACAAGGAATCAGCCCCAGCATTTT
V: TRBV27; size: .; D: .; J: TRBJ1-1; CDR3: CASSFGQGIGEAFF; DNA: TGTGCCAGCAGTTTTGGGCAGGGTATAGGTGAAGCTTTCTTT
V: TRBV5-1; size: .; D: TRBD1; J: TRBJ2-1; CDR3: CASSFGTGRNEQFF; DNA: TGCGCCAGCAGCTTCGGGACAGGGCGCAATGAGCAGTTCTTC
V: TRBV28; size: .; D: TRBD2; J: TRBJ2-4; CDR3: CASSLGSSGRLAKNIQYF; DNA: TGTGCCAGCAGTTTGGGTTCTAGCGGGCGCCTAGCCAAAAACATTCAGTACTTC
V: TRBV19; size: many; D: .; J: TRBJ2-5; CDR3: CATSPGTRQETQYF; DNA: TGTGCCACCTCACCCGGGACAAGACAAGAGACCCAGTACTTC
V: TRBV4-1; size: .; D: TRBD1; J: TRBJ2-6; CDR3: CASSQALGQPSSGANVLTF; DNA: TGCGCCAGCAGCCAAGCCCTGGGACAGCCCAGTTCTGGGGCCAACGTCCTGACTTTC
V: TRBV29-1; size: .; D: .; J: TRBJ1-3; CDR3: CSFYVGNTIYF; DNA: TGCAGCTTCTATGTTGGAAACACCATATATTTT
V: TRBV28; size: .; D: .; J: TRBJ2-1; CDR3: CASSLSKNEQFF; DNA: TGTGCCAGCAGTTTATCTAAGAATGAGCAGTTCTTC
V: TRBV9; size: .; D: TRBD1; J: TRBJ1-4; CDR3: CASSAQAGTGAEKLFF; DNA: TGTGCCAGCAGCGCACAAGCCGGGACAGGGGCTGAAAAACTGTTTTTT
V: TRBV28; size: .; D: TRBD1; J: TRBJ2-3; CDR3: CASSHHDRADTQYF; DNA: TGTGCCAGCAGTCATCACGACAGGGCAGATACGCAGTATTTT
V: TRBV21-1; size: .; D: .; J: TRBJ1-2; CDR3: CASSKAGTGGVDYGYTF; DNA: TGTGCCAGCAGCAAAGCTGGGACAGGGGGCGTCGACTATGGCTACACCTTC
V: TRBV11-2; size: once; D: .; J: TRBJ2-7; CDR3: CASSLTPGSYEQYF; DNA: TGTGCCAGCAGCTTAACGCCGGGCTCCTACGAGCAGTACTTC
V: TRBV6-5; size: .; D: TRBD1; J: TRBJ2-3; CDR3: CASRSGTGRTDTQYF; DNA: TGTGCCAGCAGATCCGGGACAGGGCGCACAGATACGCAGTATTTT